A selection of T cell receptor beta chains follows, all from one sample in a study of blood T cell repertoires in COVID-19. The table came from immunoSEQ multiplex PCR; TCRdb's copy has only in-frame clones and leaves some out. The top ten clones hold 11% of a sample with approximately 160,000 clones, about four fifths of them seen once. The source material was peripheral blood. Receptor source: a man aged 55 to 70 with active or convalescent COVID-19. CDR3s include the opening cysteine and the closing phenylalanine or tryptophan. A D gene is named only where the DNA matches it firmly. Expanded clones get a size class; other rows say once, few or many, or leave the size out.

D: .
size: many
J: TRBJ2-2
V: TRBV5-6
length: 16
DNA: TGTGCCAGTAGACTATATGGACGGTCGAACACCGGGGAGCTGTTTTTT
CDR3: CASRLYGRSNTGELFF

D: .
size: .
J: TRBJ2-5
V: TRBV25-1
length: 15
DNA: TGTGCCAGCAGTGAAGGCCCCTCAGGGGAAGAGACCCAGTACTTC
CDR3: CASSEGPSGEETQYF

D: .
size: .
J: TRBJ2-1
V: TRBV15
length: 12
DNA: TGTGGCCGGGGGTGGGGGTTCTATGAGCAGTTCTTC
CDR3: CGRGWGFYEQFF

D: .
size: .
J: TRBJ1-4
V: TRBV11-2
length: 12
DNA: TGTGCCAGCAGCTTACTCGGGGTAAAACTGTTTTTT
CDR3: CASSLLGVKLFF

D: TRBD1
size: .
J: TRBJ1-3
V: TRBV9
length: 14
DNA: TGTGCCAGCAGCAAACAGGGGTCTGGAAACACCATATATTTT
CDR3: CASSKQGSGNTIYF

D: TRBD1
size: .
J: TRBJ1-1
V: TRBV28
length: 16
DNA: TGTGCCAGCAGTTCGCCGGGACAGGGCGTGAACACTGAAGCTTTCTTT
CDR3: CASSSPGQGVNTEAFF

D: TRBD1
size: .
J: TRBJ2-3
V: TRBV14
length: 17
DNA: TGTGCCAGCAGCCCCTTCCGGATGACAGGGGCGTCAGATACGCAGTATTTT
CDR3: CASSPFRMTGASDTQYF

D: TRBD1
size: .
J: TRBJ2-3
V: TRBV29-1
length: 14
DNA: TGCAGCGTGGGGAGGACAGGGCCCACAGATACGCAGTATTTT
CDR3: CSVGRTGPTDTQYF

D: TRBD1
size: .
J: TRBJ1-5
V: TRBV28
length: 17
DNA: TGTGCCAGCAGTACCCTGACAGGGGGTGGTAGGAATCAGCCCCAGCATTTT
CDR3: CASSTLTGGGRNQPQHF

D: TRBD1
size: .
J: TRBJ2-7
V: TRBV3-1/TRBV3-2
length: 16
DNA: TGTGCCAGCAGCCAAGATTGGGACAGGGGGTTTCACGAGCAGTACTTC
CDR3: CASSQDWDRGFHEQYF

D: .
size: .
J: TRBJ2-3
V: TRBV7-2
length: 14
DNA: TGTGCCAGCAGCCCAAGGACTGGAGTTCGTACGCAGTATTTT
CDR3: CASSPRTGVRTQYF

D: TRBD1
size: .
J: TRBJ1-2
V: TRBV3-1/TRBV3-2
length: 12
DNA: TGTGCCAGCACCTCAGGGGGAGATGGCTACACCTTC
CDR3: CASTSGGDGYTF

D: TRBD2
size: .
J: TRBJ2-7
V: TRBV2
length: 16
DNA: TGTGCCAGTCTCAACACCGGACTAGCGGACCACTACGAGCAGTACTTC
CDR3: CASLNTGLADHYEQYF

D: TRBD1
size: .
J: TRBJ2-7
V: TRBV11-2
length: 14
DNA: TGTGCCAGCAGCTTAGGGGGACAGGGGGGCGAGCAGTACTTC
CDR3: CASSLGGQGGEQYF

D: .
size: .
J: TRBJ1-5
V: TRBV18
length: 15
DNA: TGTGCCAGCACCTCACAGGGAAGTAGCAATCAGCCCCAGCATTTT
CDR3: CASTSQGSSNQPQHF

D: TRBD1
size: .
J: TRBJ2-7
V: TRBV29-1
length: 13
DNA: TGCAGCGTTGACGGACAGGGGGCGTACGAGCAGTACTTC
CDR3: CSVDGQGAYEQYF

D: TRBD1
size: .
J: TRBJ2-2
V: TRBV2
length: 16
DNA: TGTGCCAGCAGTGAACCGGGACAGGGGTTCACCGGGGAGCTGTTTTTT
CDR3: CASSEPGQGFTGELFF

D: .
size: few
J: TRBJ1-5
V: TRBV6-1
length: 15
DNA: TGTGCCAGCAGTGAAGGACAGACCAGCAATCAGCCCCAGCATTTT
CDR3: CASSEGQTSNQPQHF

D: .
size: few
J: TRBJ1-5
V: TRBV5-6
length: 14
DNA: TGTGCCAGCAGCTTGGGCGATTTCAATCAGCCCCAGCATTTT
CDR3: CASSLGDFNQPQHF

D: TRBD1
size: .
J: TRBJ1-6
V: TRBV3-1/TRBV3-2
length: 16
DNA: TGTGCCAGCAGCCAAGACCTGACAGGGGGGAATTCACCCCTCCACTTT
CDR3: CASSQDLTGGNSPLHF

D: .
size: .
J: TRBJ2-5
V: TRBV6-2/TRBV6-3
length: 13
DNA: TGTGCCAGCAGTTACCCCGGGCCGGGAACCCAGTACTTC
CDR3: CASSYPGPGTQYF

D: .
size: .
J: TRBJ1-1
V: TRBV19
length: 13
DNA: TGTGCCAGTAGTCTTAACAGGGAACAGAATGCTTTCTTT
CDR3: CASSLNREQNAFF